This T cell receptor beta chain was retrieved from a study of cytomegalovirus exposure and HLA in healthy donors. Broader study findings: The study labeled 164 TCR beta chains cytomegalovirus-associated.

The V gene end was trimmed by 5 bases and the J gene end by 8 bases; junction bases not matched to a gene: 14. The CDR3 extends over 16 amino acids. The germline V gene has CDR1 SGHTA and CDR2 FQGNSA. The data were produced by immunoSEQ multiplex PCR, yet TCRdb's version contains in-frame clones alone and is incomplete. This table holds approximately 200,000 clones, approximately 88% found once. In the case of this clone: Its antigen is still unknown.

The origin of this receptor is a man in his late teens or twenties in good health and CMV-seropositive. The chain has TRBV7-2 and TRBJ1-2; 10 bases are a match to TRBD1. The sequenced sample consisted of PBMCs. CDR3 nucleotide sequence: TGTGCCAGCAGCAGCAAGCGACAGGGGGCGGTTATAGGCTACACCTTC. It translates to CASSSKRQGAVIGYTF.